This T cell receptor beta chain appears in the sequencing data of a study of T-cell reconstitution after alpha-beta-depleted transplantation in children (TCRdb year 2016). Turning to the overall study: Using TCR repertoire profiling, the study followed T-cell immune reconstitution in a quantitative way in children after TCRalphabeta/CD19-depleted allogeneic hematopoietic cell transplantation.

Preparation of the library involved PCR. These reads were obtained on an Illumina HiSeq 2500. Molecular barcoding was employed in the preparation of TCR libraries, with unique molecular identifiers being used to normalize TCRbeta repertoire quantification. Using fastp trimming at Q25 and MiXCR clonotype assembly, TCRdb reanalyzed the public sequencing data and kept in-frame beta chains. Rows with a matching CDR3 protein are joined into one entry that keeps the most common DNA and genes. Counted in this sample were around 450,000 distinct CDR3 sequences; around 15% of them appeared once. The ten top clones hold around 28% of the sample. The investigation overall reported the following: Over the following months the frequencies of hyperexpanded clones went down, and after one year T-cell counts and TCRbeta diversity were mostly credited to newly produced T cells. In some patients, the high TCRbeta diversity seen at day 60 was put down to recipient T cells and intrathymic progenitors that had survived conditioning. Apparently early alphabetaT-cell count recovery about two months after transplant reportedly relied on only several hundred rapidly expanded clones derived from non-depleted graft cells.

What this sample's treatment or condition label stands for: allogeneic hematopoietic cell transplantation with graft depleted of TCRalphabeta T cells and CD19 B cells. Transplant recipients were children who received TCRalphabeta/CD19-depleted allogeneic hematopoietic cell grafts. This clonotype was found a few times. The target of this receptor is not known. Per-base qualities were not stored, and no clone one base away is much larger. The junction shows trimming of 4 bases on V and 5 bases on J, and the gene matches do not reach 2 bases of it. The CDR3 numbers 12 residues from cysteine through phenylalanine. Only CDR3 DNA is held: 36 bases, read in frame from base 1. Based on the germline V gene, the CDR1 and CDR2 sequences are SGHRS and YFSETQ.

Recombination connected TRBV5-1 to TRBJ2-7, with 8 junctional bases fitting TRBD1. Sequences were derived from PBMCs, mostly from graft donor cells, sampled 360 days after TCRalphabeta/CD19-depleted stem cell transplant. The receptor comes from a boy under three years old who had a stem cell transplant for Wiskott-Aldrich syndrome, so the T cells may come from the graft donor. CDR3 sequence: CASSGQGNEQYF. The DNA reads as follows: TGCGCCAGCAGCGGACAGGGAAACGAGCAGTACTTC.